At least ten counts were recorded for the clone carrying this T cell receptor beta chain. The data are from a study of T cells in Graves' hyperthyroidism and ophthalmopathy. From RNA transcripts, TCR beta CDR3 regions were amplified. RT-PCR in the first round (using the HTBI primer set) targeted the TCR CDR3. TCRdb itself ran the multiplex PCR reads through MiXCR, one entry per CDR3 protein. The sample consists of 640,000 or so distinct CDR3 sequences, around 14% of them appearing once. The CDR3 is 13 amino acids. V was clipped by 6 bases and J by 3 bases, with 12 bases between them. The sequencing sample was made of blood. This chain connects TRBV12-3 or TRBV12-4 to TRBJ2-7; possibly TRBD2 for D (5 bases). This receptor was obtained from a woman aged 18-35 years with Graves' ophthalmopathy. The CDR3 DNA sequence: TGTGCCAGCAGCCGGGGTCATGACTACGAGCAGTACTTC. This translates into CASSRGHDYEQYF.